The 30 T cell receptor beta chains below come from one sample, sequenced in a study of cytomegalovirus exposure and HLA in healthy donors. PCR employed 60 Vbeta and 13 Jbeta primers. Using immunoSEQ multiplex PCR, the repertoire was profiled, and TCRdb retains in-frame clones only, with some absent. Of some 160,000 clones in the sample, roughly 68% were seen once. Material for sequencing was PBMCs. The receptor set was obtained from a man in his 60s in good health and CMV-seronegative.

The chain carries TRBV4-3 and TRBJ2-7; perhaps TRBD1 as D (6 bases). This CDR3 spans 15 amino acids. The V gene lost 0 bases and the J gene lost 1 base, with 10 bases spanning the gap. Germline CDR1 and CDR2: LGHNA and YSLEER. The CDR3 here is CASSQETGSSYEQYF. The CDR3 coding sequence is TGCGCCAGCAGCCAAGAGACAGGCAGTTCCTACGAGCAGTACTTC.

The chain uses TRBV2 and TRBJ1-1; D unclear. Trimming took 4 bases from V and 10 from J, leaving 10 bases between them. Germline V gene sequence: CDR1 SNHLY, CDR2 FYNNEI. The CDR3 spans 11 residues. CDR3 sequence reads: CASSAGVRAFF. In nucleotides, the CDR3 is TGTGCCAGCAGTGCCGGAGTGAGAGCTTTCTTT.

The CDR3 DNA reads as TGTGCCACCAGCAGAGATTTAGCGGCCGCCTACGAGCAGTACTTC. This gives the protein CATSRDLAAAYEQYF. The chain carries TRBV15 and TRBJ2-7; possible D gene TRBD2, 6 bases. The CDR3 is 15 residues long. The germline CDR1 and CDR2 sequences are LNHNV and YYDKDF (reference sequence). Trimming shortened V by 0 bases and J by 2 bases, and 11 bases separated the two germline ends.

CDR3 region: CASSGTDYGYTF. The CDR3 DNA is TGTGCCAGCAGCGGGACAGACTATGGCTACACCTTC. The V and J genes are TRBV5-6 and TRBJ1-2, with 7 bases aligning to TRBD1. Germline trimming cut 4 bases from V and 3 bases from J; bases unmatched to any gene: 0. From germline, CDR1 is SGHDT and CDR2 YYEEEE. This CDR3 is built from 12 residues.

The chain has TRBV7-2 and TRBJ1-4; 7 nucleotides line up with TRBD1. After removal of 5 bases from V and 7 bases from J, the junction contained 7 bases not matched to a gene. CDR3 size: 14 residues. CDR1 and CDR2 (germline): SGHTA, FQGNSA. This CDR3 is CASSQGQVAEKLFF. DNA for the CDR3: TGTGCCAGCAGCCAAGGACAGGTGGCTGAAAAACTGTTTTTT. Filled out from reference TRBV7-2 and TRBJ1-4, the complete variable domain reads GAGVSQSPSNKVTEKGKDVELRCDPISGHTALYWYRQSLGQGLEFLIYFQGNSAPDKSGLPSDRFSAERTGGSVSTLTIQRTQQEDSAVYLCASSQGQVAEKLFFGSGTQLSVL.

Notes on this clone: A read error may produce the germline difference seen at one junction end. The chain has TRBV19 and TRBJ1-1; D is perhaps TRBD1 (6 bases). The CDR3 has 13 amino acids. CDR1 and CDR2 from the germline V gene are LNHDA and SQIVND (reference sequence). CDR3 DNA: TGTGCCAGTCAGACAGGAGTGAAAACTGAAGCTTTCTTT. Its protein product is CASQTGVKTEAFF.

The count of this clone is one. CDR3 residues: CASSQASLGVNEQFF. CDR3 DNA sequence: TGTGCCAGCAGCCAAGCTAGTTTAGGAGTTAATGAGCAGTTCTTC. The chain recombines TRBV4-2 with TRBJ2-1; D is unresolved. The CDR3 totals 15 residues. CDR1 is LGHNA, CDR2 YNFKEQ, per germline. V gave up 1 base and J gave up 7 bases, with 14 bases separating them.

This chain joins TRBV19 and TRBJ2-1, with D possibly matching TRBD2 (5 bases). Germline V lookup: CDR1 LNHDA, CDR2 SQIVND (reference sequence). Trimming cost V 1 base and J 5 bases, with 6 bases left between them. The CDR3 covers 13 residues. The CDR3 coding sequence is TGTGCCAGTAGTATAGGACTAAACAATGAGCAGTTCTTC. It specifies CASSIGLNNEQFF.

This clone has more than one count but fewer than ten. J is TRBJ2-5 and V is TRBV5-6, with 7 nucleotides matching TRBD1. The CDR3 extends over 14 amino acids. Germline CDR1 reads SGHDT; CDR2 reads YYEEEE. The ends lost 4 bases at V and 2 bases at J; junction bases unmatched: 5. The CDR3 protein is CASSPKGQQETQYF. CDR3 DNA sequence: TGTGCCAGCAGCCCAAAGGGACAGCAAGAGACCCAGTACTTC.

As concerns this clone: Different DNA sequences within this sample yield the same CDR3. The chain has TRBV28 and TRBJ1-5; D ambiguous. The CDR3 covers 12 residues. V dropped 8 bases and J dropped 7 bases, with 12 bases sitting between them. Germline V lookup: CDR1 MDHEN, CDR2 SYDVKM. CDR3 region: CASGQSAQPQHF. The CDR3 nucleotides are TGTGCCAGCGGCCAGTCTGCACAGCCCCAGCATTTT.

Remarks on this clone: Other DNA sequences within the sample encode an identical CDR3. The rearrangement links TRBV18 to TRBJ1-1; 10 nucleotides align to TRBD1. Germline-derived CDR1 and CDR2 are KGHSH and LQKENI. This CDR3 is built from 15 residues. V gave up 3 bases and J gave up 1 base; unmatched junction bases: 2. CDR3 in amino acids: CASSPRTGGNTEAFF. CDR3 in DNA: TGTGCCAGCTCACCGCGGACAGGGGGGAACACTGAAGCTTTCTTT.

As to this clone: One end of the junction is discordant with germline, which a read error may explain. The chain is built from TRBV7-9 and TRBJ2-1; possibly TRBD2 for D (6 bases). Germline CDR1 reads SEHNR; CDR2 reads FQNEAQ (reference sequence). The CDR3 is 15 residues long. CDR3 nucleotides: TGTTCCAGCAGCGTCTGGGGGGTGAGGTACAATGAGCAGTTCTTC. It is translated as CSSSVWGVRYNEQFF. The variable domain in full, completed from reference TRBV7-9 and TRBJ2-1, reads DTGVSQNPRHKITKRGQNVTFRCDPISEHNRLYWYRQTLGQGPEFLTYFQNEAQLEKSRLLSDRFSAERPKGSFSTLEIQRTEQGDSAMYLCSSSVWGVRYNEQFFGPGTRLTVL.

V is TRBV18 and J is TRBJ1-1; TRBD1 aligns across 12 bases. The germline CDR1 and CDR2 sequences are KGHSH and LQKENI. The CDR3 is 16 residues long. The V and J ends lost 3 bases and 5 bases, in that order; junction bases with no gene match: 7. DNA for the CDR3: TGTGCCAGCTCACCCCCGGGACAGGGGGCGGGAACTGAAGCTTTCTTT. Translation: CASSPPGQGAGTEAFF.

The V call is TRBV6-5, the J call TRBJ2-7; 12 bases are a match to TRBD1. This CDR3 has 16 residues. The junction had 9 bases not matched to a gene; V was cut back by 2 bases and J by 7 bases. Germline assignment: CDR1 MNHEY and CDR2 SVGAGI. CDR3 nucleotide sequence: TGTGCCAGCAGTTACCCGACGGGACAGGGGGCTTGGGAGCAGTACTTC. Its protein product is CASSYPTGQGAWEQYF.

This clone was found a few times. V and J are TRBV7-9 and TRBJ2-3; TRBD2 aligns across 10 bases. V trimming: 5 bases; J trimming: 3 bases; junction bases outside the gene matches: 5. CDR1 is SEHNR, CDR2 FQNEAQ, per germline (reference sequence). This CDR3 comprises 15 residues. DNA for the CDR3: TGTGCCAGCAGCCTAGGACTAGCGGAAACAGATACGCAGTATTTT. It yields the protein CASSLGLAETDTQYF.

The J gene is TRBJ1-2, the V gene TRBV28; 9 bases map to TRBD1. With V trimmed by 6 bases and J by 7 bases, 6 bases remained unmatched. CDR3 length equals 13 residues. Germline assignment: CDR1 MDHEN and CDR2 SYDVKM. In DNA, the CDR3 is TGTGCCAGCAGAAACAGGGGGCTCTTTGGCTACACCTTC. This codes for CASRNRGLFGYTF.

This chain uses TRBV7-9 with TRBJ2-7; 8 bases are shared with TRBD2. CDR1 SEHNR and CDR2 FQNEAQ come from the germline V gene (reference sequence). After removal of 1 base from V and 5 bases from J, the junction contained 13 bases not matched to a gene. There are 17 residues in the CDR3. The CDR3, as DNA: TGTGCCAGCAGCTTAGATACGGGGCTCCCGGGAGGGAACGAGCAGTACTTC. It specifies CASSLDTGLPGGNEQYF.

The chain couples TRBV5-1 to TRBJ2-7; a possible D gene is TRBD2 (7 bases). V dropped 0 bases and J dropped 3 bases, with 13 bases sitting between them. Germline loops: CDR1 SGHRS, CDR2 YFSETQ. The CDR3 is 15 amino acids. The CDR3 bases are TGCGCCAGCAGCTTGGTATCGGGGGGCGTCTACGAGCAGTACTTC. Translated: CASSLVSGGVYEQYF.

The chain couples TRBV11-1 to TRBJ2-3, with TRBD1 matching 11 bases. CDR1 is SGHAT, CDR2 FQDESV, per germline (reference sequence). The CDR3 length is 15 residues. After removal of 1 base from V and 4 bases from J, the junction contained 1 base not matched to a gene. The CDR3 DNA reads TGTGCCAGCAGCTTAGGGGGACAGGGGGCAGATACGCAGTATTTT. This codes for CASSLGGQGADTQYF. Full variable domain (remainder filled in from reference TRBV11-1 and TRBJ2-3): EAEVAQSPRYKITEKSQAVAFWCDPISGHATLYWYRQILGQGPELLVQFQDESVVDDSQLPKDRFSAERLKGVDSTLKIQPAELGDSAMYLCASSLGGQGADTQYFGPGTRLTVL.

This chain joins TRBV7-2 and TRBJ2-3, with D possibly TRBD2 on 6 matching bases. Per germline, CDR1 SGHTA and CDR2 FQGNSA. Trimming took off 0 bases at V and 8 bases at J, with 12 bases between the two ends. The CDR3 length is 14 residues. In DNA form, the CDR3 reads TGTGCCAGCAGCTTAGCCTCTAGCGAGGGTACGCAGTATTTT. This encodes CASSLASSEGTQYF.

This clone came up a few times. CDR3 sequence (DNA): TGTGCCAGCAGCCAAGATCAGTACAGGGGCCAGAATGAAAAACTGTTTTTT. Amino acids: CASSQDQYRGQNEKLFF. The V gene is TRBV14, the J gene TRBJ1-4; 7 nucleotides line up with TRBD1. The CDR3 is 17 amino acids. Losses at the gene ends were 0 bases for V and 5 bases for J; bases not matched to a gene: 9. Germline V gene data show CDR1 as SGHDN and CDR2 as FVKESK.

The chain is built from TRBV29-1 and TRBJ2-6; D is unclear. Germline V gives CDR1 SQVTM, CDR2 ANQGSEA. The CDR3 has 13 residues. V shed 3 bases and J shed 0 bases, with 3 bases lying between them. CDR3 residues: CSVESSGANVLTF. CDR3 DNA: TGCAGCGTTGAGAGCTCTGGGGCCAACGTCCTGACTTTC.

The genes are TRBV4-3 and TRBJ2-7; D remains unclear. The germline gives CDR1 LGHNA, CDR2 YSLEER. Trimming stripped 4 bases from V and 2 bases from J, with 9 bases between. CDR3 length equals 13 residues. The CDR3 DNA follows: TGCGCCAGCAGCCTGGGCCTTCCCTACGAGCAGTACTTC. It translates to CASSLGLPYEQYF.

The rearrangement uses TRBV18 and TRBJ1-1; 9 nucleotides match TRBD1. V was pared by 3 bases and J by 4 bases, with 3 bases of the junction left unmatched. Germline V gene lookup returns CDR1 KGHSH and CDR2 LQKENI. The CDR3 is 14 residues long. The CDR3 loop reads CASSPGQGGTEAFF. The CDR3, as DNA: TGTGCCAGCTCACCGGGACAGGGCGGCACTGAAGCTTTCTTT.

This chain connects TRBV5-1 to TRBJ1-4; TRBD1 agrees at 7 bases. The CDR3 runs to 17 residues. Germline lookup yields CDR1 SGHRS and CDR2 YFSETQ. Trimming removed 4 bases from V and 0 bases from J; junction bases left unmatched: 9. The CDR3 DNA is TGCGCCAGCAGCCCACGACAGGGAAGTGCAACTAATGAAAAACTGTTTTTT. The encoded protein is CASSPRQGSATNEKLFF.

This clone occurred once. The rearrangement joins TRBV4-2 to TRBJ2-7; D not certain. V dropped 0 bases and J dropped 4 bases, with 13 bases sitting between them. The CDR3 extends over 15 amino acids. The germline V gene has CDR1 LGHNA and CDR2 YNFKEQ. As DNA, the CDR3 is TGTGCCAGCAGCCAAGAATTCAACAGCCCATACGAGCAGTACTTC. It translates to CASSQEFNSPYEQYF.

About this clone itself: One junction end does not reproduce the germline sequence, and a read error may be involved. Different DNA sequences within this sample yield the same CDR3. This sequence joins TRBV19 and TRBJ1-5; D uncertain. CDR3 length: 13 amino acids. Germline values: CDR1 LNHDA, CDR2 SQIVND (reference sequence). CDR3 in amino acids: CASSIVPSEPQHF. DNA for the CDR3: TGCGCCAGTAGTATAGTCCCATCGGAGCCCCAGCATTTT.

The chain combines TRBV29-1 with TRBJ2-7; tentative D call: TRBD2 (6 bases). CDR3 size: 13 residues. CDR1 is SQVTM, CDR2 ANQGSEA, per germline. V was trimmed by 7 bases and J by 2 bases, leaving 15 bases between them. The CDR3 region has the DNA TGCAGCGACTCATTAGCGGAAACCTACGAGCAGTACTTC. Amino acids: CSDSLAETYEQYF.

This clone was counted between two and nine times. The chain joins TRBV5-1 to TRBJ1-1, with D unresolved. Germline V lookup: CDR1 SGHRS, CDR2 YFSETQ. The CDR3 totals 14 residues. V was cut by 0 bases and J by 3 bases, with 9 bases left in between. The CDR3 DNA is TGCGCCAGCAGCTTGGGTCGAGGATACACTGAAGCTTTCTTT. Amino acid sequence: CASSLGRGYTEAFF. The full variable domain, in which reference TRBV5-1 and TRBJ1-1 provide the parts outside the CDR3, is KAGVTQTPRYLIKTRGQQVTLSCSPISGHRSVSWYQQTPGQGLQFLFEYFSETQRNKGNFPGRFSGRQFSNSRSEMNVSTLELGDSALYLCASSLGRGYTEAFFGQGTRLTVV.

The gene calls are TRBV10-3 and TRBJ1-4; D gene ambiguous. V shed 8 bases and J shed 8 bases, with 15 bases lying between them. From germline, CDR1 is ENHRY and CDR2 SYGVKD. This CDR3 has 13 residues. The CDR3 nucleotides read TGTGCCATCCGTGGCAGCGACGAAGAAAAACTGTTTTTT. This gives the protein CAIRGSDEEKLFF.